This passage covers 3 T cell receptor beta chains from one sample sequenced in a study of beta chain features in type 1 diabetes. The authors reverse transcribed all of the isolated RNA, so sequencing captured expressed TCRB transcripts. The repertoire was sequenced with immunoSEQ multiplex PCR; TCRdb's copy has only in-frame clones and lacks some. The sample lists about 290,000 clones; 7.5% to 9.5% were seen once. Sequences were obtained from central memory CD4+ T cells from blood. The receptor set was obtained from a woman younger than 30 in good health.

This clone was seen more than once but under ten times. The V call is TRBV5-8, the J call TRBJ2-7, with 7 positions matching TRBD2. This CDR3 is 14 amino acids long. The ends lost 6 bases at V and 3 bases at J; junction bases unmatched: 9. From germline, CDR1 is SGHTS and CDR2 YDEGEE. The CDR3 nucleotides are TGTGCCAGCATCGCACCGGGACTAAGCTACGAGCAGTACTTC. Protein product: CASIAPGLSYEQYF. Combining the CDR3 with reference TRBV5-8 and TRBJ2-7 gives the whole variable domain EAGVTQSPTHLIKTRGQQATLRCSPISGHTSVYWYQQALGLGLQFLLWYDEGEERNRGNFPPRFSGRQFPNYSSELNVNALELEDSALYLCASIAPGLSYEQYFGPGTRLTVT.

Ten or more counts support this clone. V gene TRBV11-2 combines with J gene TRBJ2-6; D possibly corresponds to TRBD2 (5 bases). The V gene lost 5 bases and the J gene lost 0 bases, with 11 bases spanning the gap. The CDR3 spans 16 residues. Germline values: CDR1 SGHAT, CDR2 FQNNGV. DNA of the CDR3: TGTGCCAGCAGCCCGGGAATAACCTCTGGGGCCAACGTCCTGACTTTC. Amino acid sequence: CASSPGITSGANVLTF.

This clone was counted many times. CDR3 sequence (DNA): TGTGCCAGCAAGGGACAGGGAGACTACGAGCAGTACTTC. Amino acid sequence: CASKGQGDYEQYF. The chain employs TRBV2 and TRBJ2-7; TRBD1 matches 9 bases. The V gene's germline CDR1 is SNHLY and CDR2 FYNNEI. The length of the CDR3 is 13 residues. J was trimmed by 3 bases and V by 7 bases; bases with no gene match: 4.